The sequence of this TCR beta chain was determined in a study of blood T cell repertoires in COVID-19. Study information: The United States, Italy and Spain supplied acute and convalescent COVID-19 samples. T cells, B-cell-depleted T cells, or PBMCs supplied cDNA or gDNA.

In the original analysis: The authors estimated nucleated cell counts from reference gene primer amplification. Profiling relied on immunoSEQ multiplex PCR, and the TCRdb table lists in-frame clones only, not all of them. V and J calls and clone size are given by that table; D and trimming were obtained from the DNA. The repertoire has over 600,000 clones, 85% to 90% of them found once; the top ten carry over 0.2%. After removal of 4 bases from V and 5 bases from J, the junction contained 7 bases not matched to a gene. The CDR3 spans 15 residues. Germline CDR1 reads ENHRY; CDR2 reads SYGVKD. V gene TRBV10-3 combines with J gene TRBJ1-4; 7 bases are a match to TRBD1. The sequencing input was peripheral blood. The clonotype was recovered from a woman between 18 and 30 years old with acute or convalescent COVID-19. CDR3 sequence (DNA): TGTGCCATCAGTGTAAATAGGGGGCGGAATGAAAAACTGTTTTTT. Encoded protein: CAISVNRGRNEKLFF.